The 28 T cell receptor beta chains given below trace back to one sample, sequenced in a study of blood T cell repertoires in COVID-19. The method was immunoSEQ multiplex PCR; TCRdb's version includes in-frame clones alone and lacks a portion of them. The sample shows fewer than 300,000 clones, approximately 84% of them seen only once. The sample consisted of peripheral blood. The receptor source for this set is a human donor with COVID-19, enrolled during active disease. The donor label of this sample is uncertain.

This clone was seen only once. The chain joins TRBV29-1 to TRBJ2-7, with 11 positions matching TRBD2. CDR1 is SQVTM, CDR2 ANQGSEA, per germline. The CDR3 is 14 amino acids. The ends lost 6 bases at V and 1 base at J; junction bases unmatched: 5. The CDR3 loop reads CSVGGTSGSYEQYF. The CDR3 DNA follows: TGCAGCGTGGGCGGGACTAGCGGTTCCTACGAGCAGTACTTC.

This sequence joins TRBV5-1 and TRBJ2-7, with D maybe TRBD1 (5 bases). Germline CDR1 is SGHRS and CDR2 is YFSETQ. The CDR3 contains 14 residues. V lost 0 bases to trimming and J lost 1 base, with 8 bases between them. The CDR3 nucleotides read TGCGCCAGCAGCTTGGGAGACAGATCCTACGAGCAGTACTTC. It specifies CASSLGDRSYEQYF. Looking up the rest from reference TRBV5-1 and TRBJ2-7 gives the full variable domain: KAGVTQTPRYLIKTRGQQVTLSCSPISGHRSVSWYQQTPGQGLQFLFEYFSETQRNKGNFPGRFSGRQFSNSRSEMNVSTLELGDSALYLCASSLGDRSYEQYFGPGTRLTVT.

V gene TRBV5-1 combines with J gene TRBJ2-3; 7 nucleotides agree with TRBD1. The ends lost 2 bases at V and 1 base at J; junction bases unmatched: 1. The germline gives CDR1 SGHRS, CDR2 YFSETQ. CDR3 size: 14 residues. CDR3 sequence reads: CASSFGTGTDTQYF. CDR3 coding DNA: TGCGCCAGCAGCTTTGGGACAGGCACAGATACGCAGTATTTT.

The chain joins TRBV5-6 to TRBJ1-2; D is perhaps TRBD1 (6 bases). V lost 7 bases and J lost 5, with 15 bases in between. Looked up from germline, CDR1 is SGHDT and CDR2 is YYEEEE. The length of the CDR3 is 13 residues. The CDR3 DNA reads TGTGCCAGCGGGACACAACAACGGTATGGCTACACCTTC. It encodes CASGTQQRYGYTF.

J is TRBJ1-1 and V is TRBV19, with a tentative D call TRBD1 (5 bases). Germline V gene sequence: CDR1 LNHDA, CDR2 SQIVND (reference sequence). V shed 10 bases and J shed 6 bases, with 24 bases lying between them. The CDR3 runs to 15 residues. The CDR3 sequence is CATTGQGLPKAEAFF. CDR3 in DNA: TGTGCCACCACCGGTCAGGGCCTACCTAAGGCTGAAGCTTTCTTT.

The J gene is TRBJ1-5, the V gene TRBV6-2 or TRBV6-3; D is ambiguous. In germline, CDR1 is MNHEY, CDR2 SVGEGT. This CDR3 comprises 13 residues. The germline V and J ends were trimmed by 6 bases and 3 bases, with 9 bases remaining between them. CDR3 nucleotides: TGTGCCAGCAGCAGACACCACAATCAGCCCCAGCATTTT. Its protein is CASSRHHNQPQHF.

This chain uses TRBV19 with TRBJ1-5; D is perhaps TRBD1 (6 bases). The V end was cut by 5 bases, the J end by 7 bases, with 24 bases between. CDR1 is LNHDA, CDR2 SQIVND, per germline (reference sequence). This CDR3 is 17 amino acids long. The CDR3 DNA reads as TGTGCCAGTAGTCGTATCCCAGGGGCAGGGCTCGGGCAGCCCCAGCATTTT. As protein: CASSRIPGAGLGQPQHF.

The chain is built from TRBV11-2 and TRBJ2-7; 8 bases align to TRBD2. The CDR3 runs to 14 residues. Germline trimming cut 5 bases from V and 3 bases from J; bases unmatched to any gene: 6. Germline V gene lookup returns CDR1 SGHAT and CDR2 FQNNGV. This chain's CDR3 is CASSPTSAHYEQYF. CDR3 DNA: TGTGCCAGCAGCCCGACTAGCGCCCACTACGAGCAGTACTTC.

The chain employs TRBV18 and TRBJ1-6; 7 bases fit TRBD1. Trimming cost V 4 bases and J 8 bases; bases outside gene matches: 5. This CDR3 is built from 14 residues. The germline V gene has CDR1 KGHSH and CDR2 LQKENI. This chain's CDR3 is CASSLATGDSPLHF. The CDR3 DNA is TGTGCCAGCTCACTTGCAACAGGGGATTCACCCCTCCACTTT.

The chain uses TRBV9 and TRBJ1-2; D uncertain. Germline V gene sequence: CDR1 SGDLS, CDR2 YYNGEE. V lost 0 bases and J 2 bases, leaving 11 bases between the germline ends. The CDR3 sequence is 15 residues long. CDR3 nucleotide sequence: TGTGCCAGCAGCGTAGCTGAACAATTAAACTATGGCTACACCTTC. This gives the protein CASSVAEQLNYGYTF. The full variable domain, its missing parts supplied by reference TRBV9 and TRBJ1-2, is DSGVTQTPKHLITATGQRVTLRCSPRSGDLSVYWYQQSLDQGLQFLIQYYNGEERAKGNILERFSAQQFPDLHSELNLSSLELGDSALYFCASSVAEQLNYGYTFGSGTRLTVV.

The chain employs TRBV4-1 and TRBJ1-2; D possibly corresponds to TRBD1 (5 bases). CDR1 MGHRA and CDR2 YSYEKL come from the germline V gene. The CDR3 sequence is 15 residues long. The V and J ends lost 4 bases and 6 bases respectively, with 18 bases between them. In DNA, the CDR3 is TGCGCCAGCAGCCGCGCAACGACAGTCCTCAATGGCTACACCTTC. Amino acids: CASSRATTVLNGYTF.

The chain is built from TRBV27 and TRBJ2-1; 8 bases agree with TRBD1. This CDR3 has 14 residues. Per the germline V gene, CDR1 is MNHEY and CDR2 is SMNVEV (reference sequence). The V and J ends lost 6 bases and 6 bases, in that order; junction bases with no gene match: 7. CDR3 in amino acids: CASSRRTGINEQFF. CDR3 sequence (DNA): TGTGCCAGCAGCCGTCGGACAGGGATCAATGAGCAGTTCTTC.

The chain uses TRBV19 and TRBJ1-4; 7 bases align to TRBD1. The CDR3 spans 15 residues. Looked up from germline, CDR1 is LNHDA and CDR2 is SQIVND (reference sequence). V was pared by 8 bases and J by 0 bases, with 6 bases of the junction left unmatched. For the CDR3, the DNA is TGTGCCAGTGGCCCCCAGGGGGCAACTAATGAAAAACTGTTTTTT. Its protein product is CASGPQGATNEKLFF.

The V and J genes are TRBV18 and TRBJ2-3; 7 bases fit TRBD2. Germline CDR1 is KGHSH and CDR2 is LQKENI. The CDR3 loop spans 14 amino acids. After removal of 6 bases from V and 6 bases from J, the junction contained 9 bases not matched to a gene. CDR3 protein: CASSPQGGLDTQYF. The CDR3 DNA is TGTGCCAGCTCTCCCCAGGGAGGGCTGGATACGCAGTATTTT. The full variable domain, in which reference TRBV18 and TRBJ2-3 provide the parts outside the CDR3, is NAGVMQNPRHLVRRRGQEARLRCSPMKGHSHVYWYRQLPEEGLKFMVYLQKENIIDESGMPKERFSAEFPKEGPSILRIQQVVRGDSAAYFCASSPQGGLDTQYFGPGTRLTVL.

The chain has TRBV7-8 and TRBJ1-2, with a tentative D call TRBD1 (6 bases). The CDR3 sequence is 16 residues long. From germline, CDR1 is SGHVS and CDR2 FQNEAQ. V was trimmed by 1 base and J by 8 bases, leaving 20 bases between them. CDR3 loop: CASSLGRGRGPVGYTF. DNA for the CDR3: TGTGCCAGCAGCTTAGGCAGGGGAAGGGGCCCTGTCGGCTACACCTTC.

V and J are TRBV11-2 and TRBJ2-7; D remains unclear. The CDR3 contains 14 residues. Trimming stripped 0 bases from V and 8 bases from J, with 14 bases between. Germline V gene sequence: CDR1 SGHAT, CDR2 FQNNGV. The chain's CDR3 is CASSLDRRLLKQYF. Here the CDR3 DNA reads TGTGCCAGCAGCTTAGATCGGAGACTGTTGAAGCAGTACTTC.

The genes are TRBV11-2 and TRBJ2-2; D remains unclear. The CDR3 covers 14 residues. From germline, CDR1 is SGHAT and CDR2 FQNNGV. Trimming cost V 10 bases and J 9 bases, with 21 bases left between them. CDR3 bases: TGTGCCATCTCAGACAATCCTAATGTCTGGGAGCTGTTTTTT. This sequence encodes CAISDNPNVWELFF.

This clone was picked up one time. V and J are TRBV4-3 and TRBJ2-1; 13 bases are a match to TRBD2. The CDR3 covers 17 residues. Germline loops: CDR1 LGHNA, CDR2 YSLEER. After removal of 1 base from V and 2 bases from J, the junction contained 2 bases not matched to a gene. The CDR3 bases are TGCGCCAGCAGCCAAGGACTAGCGGGAGGCGCCTACAATGAGCAGTTCTTC. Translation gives CASSQGLAGGAYNEQFF.

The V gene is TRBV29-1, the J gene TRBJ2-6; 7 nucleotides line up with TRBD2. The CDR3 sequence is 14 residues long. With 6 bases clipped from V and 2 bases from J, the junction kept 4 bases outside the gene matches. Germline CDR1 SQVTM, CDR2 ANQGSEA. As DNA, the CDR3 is TGCAGCGTGGGAGGGGTACCTGGGGCCAACGTCCTGACTTTC. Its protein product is CSVGGVPGANVLTF.

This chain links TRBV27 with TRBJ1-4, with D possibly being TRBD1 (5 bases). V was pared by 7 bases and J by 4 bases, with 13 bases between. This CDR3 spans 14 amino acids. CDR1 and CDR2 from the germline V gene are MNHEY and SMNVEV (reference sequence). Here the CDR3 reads CASMSAGNNEKLFF. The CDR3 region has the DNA TGTGCCAGCATGTCGGCAGGGAATAATGAAAAACTGTTTTTT.

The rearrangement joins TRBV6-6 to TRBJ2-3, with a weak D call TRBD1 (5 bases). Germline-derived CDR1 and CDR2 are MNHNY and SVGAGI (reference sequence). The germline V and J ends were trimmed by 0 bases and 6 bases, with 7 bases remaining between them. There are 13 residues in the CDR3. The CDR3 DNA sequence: TGTGCCAGCAGTTACTCGAGACAGGATACGCAGTATTTT. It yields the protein CASSYSRQDTQYF.

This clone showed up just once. This CDR3 reads CASSPGAPGLYEQYF. The CDR3 DNA is TGTGCCAGCAGCCCCGGGGCCCCGGGACTCTACGAGCAGTACTTC. This chain links TRBV11-3 with TRBJ2-7; D is perhaps TRBD2 (6 bases). Trimming removed 5 bases from V and 3 bases from J, with 17 bases in between. Germline values: CDR1 SGHNT, CDR2 YENEEA. CDR3 size: 15 residues.

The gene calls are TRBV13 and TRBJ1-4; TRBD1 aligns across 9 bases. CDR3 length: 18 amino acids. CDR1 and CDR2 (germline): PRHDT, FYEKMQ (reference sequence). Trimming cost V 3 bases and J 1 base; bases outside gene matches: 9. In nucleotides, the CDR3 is TGTGCCAGCAGCTTCGGACGACAGGGGGGCAAAACTAATGAAAAACTGTTTTTT. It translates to CASSFGRQGGKTNEKLFF.

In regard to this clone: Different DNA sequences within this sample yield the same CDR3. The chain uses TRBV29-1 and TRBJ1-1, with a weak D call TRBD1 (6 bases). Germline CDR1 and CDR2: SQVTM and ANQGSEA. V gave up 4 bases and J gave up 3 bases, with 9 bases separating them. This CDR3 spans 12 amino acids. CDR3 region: CSVGPGDTEAFF. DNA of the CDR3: TGCAGCGTTGGTCCAGGGGACACTGAAGCTTTCTTT.

Written as DNA, the CDR3 is TGTGCCAGCAGCTTGGACCAGGGTGAGAGATCACCCCTCCACTTT. Residues: CASSLDQGERSPLHF. The chain combines TRBV5-6 with TRBJ1-6; D is possibly TRBD1 (5 bases). This CDR3 spans 15 amino acids. Germline loops: CDR1 SGHDT, CDR2 YYEEEE. V lost 0 bases, J lost 10 bases, and 14 bases lay in between.

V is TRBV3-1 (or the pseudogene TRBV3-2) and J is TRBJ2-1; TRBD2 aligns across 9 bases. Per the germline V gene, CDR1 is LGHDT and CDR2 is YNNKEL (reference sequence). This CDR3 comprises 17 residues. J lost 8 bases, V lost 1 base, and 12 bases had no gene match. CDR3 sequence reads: CASSQAGLAIGGDEQFF. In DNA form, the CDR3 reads TGTGCCAGCAGCCAAGCCGGACTAGCGATTGGGGGAGATGAGCAGTTCTTC.

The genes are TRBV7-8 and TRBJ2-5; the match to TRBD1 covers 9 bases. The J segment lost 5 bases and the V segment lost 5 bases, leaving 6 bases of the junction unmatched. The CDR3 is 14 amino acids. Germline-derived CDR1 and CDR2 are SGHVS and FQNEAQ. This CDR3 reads CASSLGTGPETQYF. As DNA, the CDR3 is TGTGCCAGCAGCCTCGGGACAGGGCCGGAGACCCAGTACTTC.

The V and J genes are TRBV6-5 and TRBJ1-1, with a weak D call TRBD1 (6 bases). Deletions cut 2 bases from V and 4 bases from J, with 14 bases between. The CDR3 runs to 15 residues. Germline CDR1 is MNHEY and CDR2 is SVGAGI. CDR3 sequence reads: CASSYPGQPGTEAFF. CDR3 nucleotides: TGTGCCAGCAGTTACCCAGGACAGCCGGGCACTGAAGCTTTCTTT.